Listed below are T cell receptor beta chains from one sample, sequenced in a study of OX40 agonist ivuxolimab in advanced cancers. Assay used: immunoSEQ multiplex PCR; TCRdb lists only in-frame clones, some missing. This table holds about 43,000 clones, 70% to 90% found once. Material: CD4+ or CD8+ T cells sorted from blood, obtained in a trial of the OX40 agonist ivuxolimab. The receptor source for this set is an adult with an advanced solid tumor such as melanoma, head and neck, liver or kidney cancer. Both conserved end residues are part of each CDR3. Fields, in order: V gene, J gene, D gene, CDR3 protein, CDR3 DNA. D genes are given only for firm matches.

TRBV7-8	TRBJ2-1	-	CASSPYGGRLVDEQFF	TGTGCCAGCAGCCCCTACGGTGGGCGCTTGGTGGATGAGCAGTTCTTC
TRBV7-9	TRBJ2-1	-	CASSFGVGEQFF	TGTGCCAGCAGCTTCGGGGTTGGTGAGCAGTTCTTC
TRBV15	TRBJ2-4	-	CATSRDAQGLNIQYF	TGTGCCACCAGCAGAGATGCGCAGGGACTGAACATTCAGTACTTC
TRBV19	TRBJ2-7	TRBD1	CASTPGTGVWEQYF	TGTGCCAGTACTCCCGGGACAGGGGTTTGGGAGCAGTACTTC
TRBV5-4	TRBJ2-7	TRBD2	CASSATSSDYEQYF	TGTGCCAGCAGCGCGACTAGCAGTGACTACGAGCAGTACTTC
TRBV25-1	TRBJ2-2	TRBD2	CASSGQREGPGELFF	TGTGCCAGCAGTGGTCAGCGGGAGGGCCCCGGGGAGCTGTTTTTT
TRBV27	TRBJ2-1	-	CASSSHGKAYNEQFF	TGTGCCAGCAGTTCTCACGGGAAAGCCTACAATGAGCAGTTCTTC
TRBV5-6	TRBJ1-5	TRBD1	CASSARDRGPHQPQHF	TGTGCCAGCAGCGCCAGGGACAGGGGACCCCATCAGCCCCAGCATTTT
TRBV28	TRBJ2-7	TRBD1	CASTLQGASYEQYF	TGTGCCAGCACCCTCCAGGGGGCCTCCTACGAGCAGTACTTC
TRBV29-1	TRBJ2-5	TRBD1	CSGSTGGETQYF	TGCAGCGGATCCACAGGGGGGGAGACCCAGTACTTC
TRBV29-1	TRBJ2-7	TRBD1	CSVELQGRPSYEQYF	TGCAGCGTTGAATTACAGGGGCGTCCCTCCTACGAGCAGTACTTC
TRBV4-1	TRBJ2-7	TRBD1	CASSQDRQGYYEQYF	TGCGCCAGCAGCCAAGACCGACAGGGATACTACGAGCAGTACTTC
TRBV7-9	TRBJ1-4	TRBD1	CASSRDRGRGTNEKLFF	TGTGCCAGCAGCCGGGACAGGGGGCGAGGAACTAATGAAAAACTGTTTTTT
TRBV27	TRBJ2-4	-	CASSSQKALLAKNIQYF	TGTGCCAGCAGTTCGCAAAAAGCTCTTCTAGCCAAAAACATTCAGTACTTC
TRBV6-5	TRBJ1-1	-	CASSYGNHPTEAFF	TGTGCCAGCAGTTACGGGAACCATCCCACTGAAGCTTTCTTT
TRBV5-4	TRBJ1-2	-	CASVGGDTENYGYTF	TGTGCCAGCGTAGGTGGTGACACTGAAAACTATGGCTACACCTTC
TRBV2	TRBJ2-1	-	CAESRGRVYNEQFF	TGTGCCGAGAGCAGGGGAAGGGTCTACAATGAGCAGTTCTTC